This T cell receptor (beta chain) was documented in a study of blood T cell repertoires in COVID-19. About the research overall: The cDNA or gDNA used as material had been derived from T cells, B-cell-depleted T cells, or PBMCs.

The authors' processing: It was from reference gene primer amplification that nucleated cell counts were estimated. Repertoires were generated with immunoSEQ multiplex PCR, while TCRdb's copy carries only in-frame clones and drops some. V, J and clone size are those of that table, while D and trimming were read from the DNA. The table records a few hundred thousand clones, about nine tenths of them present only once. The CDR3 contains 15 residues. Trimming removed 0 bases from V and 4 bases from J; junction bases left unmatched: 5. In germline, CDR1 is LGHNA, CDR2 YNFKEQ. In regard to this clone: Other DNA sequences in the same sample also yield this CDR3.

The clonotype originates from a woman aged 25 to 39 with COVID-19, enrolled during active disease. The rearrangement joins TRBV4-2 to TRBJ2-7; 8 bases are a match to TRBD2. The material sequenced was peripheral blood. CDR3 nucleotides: TGTGCCAGCAGCCAAGAACCCAGCGGGGGATACGAGCAGTACTTC. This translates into CASSQEPSGGYEQYF.